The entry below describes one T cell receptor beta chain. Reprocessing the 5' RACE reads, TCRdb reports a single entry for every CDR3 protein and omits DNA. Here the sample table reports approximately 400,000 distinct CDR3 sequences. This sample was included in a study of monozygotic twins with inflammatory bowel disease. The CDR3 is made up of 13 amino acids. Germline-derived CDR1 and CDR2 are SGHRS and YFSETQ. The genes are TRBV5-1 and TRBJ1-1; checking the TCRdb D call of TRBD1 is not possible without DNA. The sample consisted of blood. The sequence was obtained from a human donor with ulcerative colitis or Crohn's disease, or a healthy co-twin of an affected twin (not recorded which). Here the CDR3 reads CASSGGSFGEAFF.